Listed here are 23 T cell receptor beta chains from one sample, sequenced in a study of vaccination and CD4 T cells after COVID-19. Sequence data for DNA of cultured CD4+ T cells were generated by the Oncomine TCR Beta short-read assay. TCRdb reanalysed the PCR reads using MiXCR and keeps one entry per CDR3 protein. The data contain some 18,000 distinct CDR3 sequences, under 60% of them seen just once; the ten biggest clones take up roughly 7.9%. Regarding treatment: roughly 10-day PBMC culture with coronavirus spike peptide pools or control peptides (ViraFEST assay). Antigens for these TCRs are unknown. The sequenced sample was CD4+ T cells from blood, cultured in vitro. The receptors shown here come from a human donor who had recovered from COVID-19.

This clonotype was found a few times. The rearrangement uses TRBV11-3 and TRBJ2-3; no definite D call. Trimming left V 7 bases short and J 2 bases short, with 13 bases between. CDR3 size: 14 residues. Germline V lookup: CDR1 SGHNT, CDR2 YENEEA. CDR3 in DNA: TGTGCCAGCACCCAATGGACCCTCACAGATACGCAGTATTTT. It is translated as CASTQWTLTDTQYF.

This clonotype was observed a handful of times. Here the CDR3 reads CASSAGQATDTQYF. The DNA of the CDR3 is TGCGCCAGCAGTGCGGGACAGGCAACAGATACGCAGTATTTT. The chain combines TRBV10-1 with TRBJ2-3; 8 bases map to TRBD1. The ends lost 4 bases at V and 3 bases at J; junction bases unmatched: 3. The germline V gene has CDR1 WNHNN and CDR2 SYGVQD (reference sequence). This CDR3 has 14 amino acids.

This clonotype occurred a few times. V gene TRBV27 combines with J gene TRBJ2-5, with D possibly matching TRBD1 (5 bases). V lost 5 bases, J lost 4 bases, and 14 bases lay in between. Germline values: CDR1 MNHEY, CDR2 SMNVEV (reference sequence). The CDR3 is made up of 14 amino acids. CDR3 protein: CASSGAGIGETQYF. The CDR3 nucleotides are TGTGCCAGCAGTGGGGCAGGGATAGGAGAGACCCAGTACTTC.

There are a few counts of this clonotype. V and J are TRBV20-1 and TRBJ1-5, with TRBD1 as a possible D gene (6 bases). With 7 bases removed from V and 6 bases from J, the gap between germline ends came to 22 bases. The CDR3 extends over 15 amino acids. From germline, CDR1 is DFQATT and CDR2 SNEGSKA (reference sequence). The CDR3 spells CSVPRLGGAGQPQHF. CDR3 nucleotide sequence: TGCAGTGTTCCCCGGTTGGGGGGCGCAGGTCAGCCCCAGCATTTT.

J is TRBJ1-5 and V is TRBV6-1, with 9 bases fitting TRBD1. CDR1 MNHNS and CDR2 SASEGT come from the germline V gene. The CDR3 extends over 15 amino acids. J was trimmed by 0 bases and V by 4 bases; bases with no gene match: 1. This CDR3 reads CASSGGQGSNQPQHF. The CDR3 nucleotides are TGTGCCAGCAGTGGGGGACAGGGTAGCAATCAGCCCCAGCATTTT.

The rearrangement uses TRBV7-8 and TRBJ1-1; TRBD1 might be the D (5 bases). CDR1 is SGHVS, CDR2 FQNEAQ, per germline. Trimming took 1 base from V and 1 from J, leaving 10 bases between them. The CDR3 has 15 amino acids. The CDR3 here is CASSLGLTENTEAFF. The CDR3 coding sequence is TGTGCCAGCAGCTTAGGCTTGACAGAGAACACTGAAGCTTTCTTT.

The V gene is TRBV19, the J gene TRBJ2-2; 9 bases agree with TRBD2. With V trimmed by 6 bases and J by 1 base, 3 bases remained unmatched. CDR3 length equals 15 residues. Germline CDR1 LNHDA, CDR2 SQIVND (reference sequence). In DNA, the CDR3 is TGTGCCAGTAGACCAGCGGGAGGGAACACCGGGGAGCTGTTTTTT. It specifies CASRPAGGNTGELFF. Full variable domain (remainder filled in from reference TRBV19 and TRBJ2-2): DGGITQSPKYLFRKEGQNVTLSCEQNLNHDAMYWYRQDPGQGLRLIYYSQIVNDFQKGDIAEGYSVSREKKESFPLTVTSAQKNPTAFYLCASRPAGGNTGELFFGEGSRLTVL.

The rearrangement uses TRBV9 and TRBJ2-3, with 8 bases fitting TRBD2. Losses at the gene ends were 3 bases for V and 6 bases for J; bases not matched to a gene: 9. The CDR3 runs to 15 residues. Germline V gene sequence: CDR1 SGDLS, CDR2 YYNGEE. CDR3 in amino acids: CASSALLAEADTQYF. Here the CDR3 DNA reads TGTGCCAGCAGCGCTTTACTAGCGGAGGCCGATACGCAGTATTTT.

The chain is built from TRBV20-1 and TRBJ1-6; TRBD1 matches 9 bases. The CDR3 covers 13 residues. CDR1 and CDR2 (germline): DFQATT, SNEGSKA (reference sequence). V lost 3 bases to trimming and J lost 8 bases; unmatched junction nucleotides: 2. CDR3 nucleotides: TGCAGTGCTAGGGACAGGGGTGATTCACCCCTCCACTTT. It is translated as CSARDRGDSPLHF.

This clonotype is a singleton in its sample. The V and J genes are TRBV5-1 and TRBJ2-1, with TRBD2 matching 7 bases. Germline lookup yields CDR1 SGHRS and CDR2 YFSETQ. The trim removed 1 base at V and 9 bases at J, leaving 10 bases unmatched. This CDR3 comprises 15 residues. The DNA of the CDR3 is TGCGCCAGCAGCTTGAATGTCGGCGGGAGTTCTGAGCAGTTCTTC. It is translated as CASSLNVGGSSEQFF.

This chain links TRBV27 with TRBJ2-2; 8 nucleotides line up with TRBD1. Germline V CDR1 and CDR2: MNHEY, SMNVEV (reference sequence). The CDR3 spans 11 residues. V lost 8 bases and J lost 7; bases outside the gene matches: 0. As DNA, the CDR3 is TGTGCCAGCGGACAGGGCGGGGAGCTGTTTTTT. Translated: CASGQGGELFF.

This rearrangement joins TRBV24-1 to TRBJ1-2; 9 nucleotides match TRBD1. The CDR3 consists of 15 residues. Germline V gene lookup returns CDR1 KGHDR and CDR2 SFDVKD. V was clipped by 4 bases and J by 4 bases; unmatched bases: 6. The CDR3 loop is CATSDWTGDGYGYTF. The CDR3 nucleotides are TGTGCCACCAGTGACTGGACAGGGGATGGCTATGGCTACACCTTC.

V and J are TRBV20-1 and TRBJ2-3; 7 bases are a match to TRBD2. The CDR3 sequence is 17 residues long. Per the germline V gene, CDR1 is DFQATT and CDR2 is SNEGSKA (reference sequence). The V and J ends lost 4 bases and 2 bases, in that order; junction bases with no gene match: 15. The CDR3 nucleotides are TGCAGTGCTACCGGATACGCCTCCGGGAGGATCACAGATACGCAGTATTTT. Residues: CSATGYASGRITDTQYF.

A few counts support this clonotype. The chain employs TRBV7-2 and TRBJ2-3, with D tentatively TRBD2 (6 bases). V lost 0 bases and J lost 7, with 23 bases in between. Germline CDR1 reads SGHTA; CDR2 reads FQGNSA. CDR3 size: 18 residues. CDR3 DNA: TGTGCCAGCAGCTTAGCGCTGGGCGGGACGGCGCGATGGAATACGCAGTATTTT. The encoded protein is CASSLALGGTARWNTQYF. The variable domain in full, with the rest retrieved from reference TRBV7-2 and TRBJ2-3, is GAGVSQSPSNKVTEKGKDVELRCDPISGHTALYWYRQSLGQGLEFLIYFQGNSAPDKSGLPSDRFSAERTGGSVSTLTIQRTQQEDSAVYLCASSLALGGTARWNTQYFGPGTRLTVL.

The table lists this clonotype with a few counts. The chain couples TRBV18 to TRBJ1-1; the D gene is possibly TRBD1 (6 bases). V was pared by 5 bases and J by 3 bases, with 13 bases between. Germline assignment: CDR1 KGHSH and CDR2 LQKENI. The CDR3 length is 14 residues. The CDR3: CASSSTQGYTEAFF. CDR3 nucleotides: TGTGCCAGCTCAAGCACACAGGGTTACACTGAAGCTTTCTTT.

The chain combines TRBV5-1 with TRBJ2-5, with TRBD1 as a possible D gene (7 bases). CDR3 length: 15 residues. V lost 1 base, J lost 3 bases, and 13 bases lay in between. Per germline, CDR1 SGHRS and CDR2 YFSETQ. CDR3 DNA sequence: TGCGCCAGCAGCTTGAACAGGGGAGGAGAAGAGACCCAGTACTTC. This sequence encodes CASSLNRGGEETQYF. The variable domain in full, with the rest retrieved from reference TRBV5-1 and TRBJ2-5, is KAGVTQTPRYLIKTRGQQVTLSCSPISGHRSVSWYQQTPGQGLQFLFEYFSETQRNKGNFPGRFSGRQFSNSRSEMNVSTLELGDSALYLCASSLNRGGEETQYFGPGTRLLVL.

This sequence joins TRBV19 and TRBJ1-2, with TRBD1 matching 8 bases. The CDR3 is made up of 14 amino acids. The junction had 10 bases not matched to a gene; V was cut back by 7 bases and J by 6 bases. Germline CDR1 reads LNHDA; CDR2 reads SQIVND (reference sequence). CDR3 region: CASIHSDRVNGYTF. CDR3 coding DNA: TGTGCCAGTATTCACTCGGACAGGGTAAATGGCTACACCTTC.

The CDR3 region has the DNA TGCAGCGTACTACGGAGGGACGAGCAGTACTTC. It encodes CSVLRRDEQYF. The rearrangement joins TRBV20-1 to TRBJ2-7, with D possibly being TRBD2 (6 bases). This CDR3 is 11 amino acids long. Germline V gene lookup returns CDR1 DFQATT and CDR2 SNEGSKA (reference sequence).

The rearrangement joins TRBV7-8 to TRBJ1-4; 7 nucleotides align to TRBD1. This CDR3 contains 14 residues. J was trimmed by 4 bases and V by 5 bases; bases with no gene match: 4. Per the germline V gene, CDR1 is SGHVS and CDR2 is FQNEAQ. The CDR3 sequence: CASSPGQLNEKLFF. The CDR3 DNA is TGTGCCAGCAGCCCGGGACAGCTTAATGAAAAACTGTTTTTT.

This clonotype was detected only a few times. This chain joins TRBV28 and TRBJ2-5, with D possibly TRBD2 on 6 matching bases. The germline V and J ends were trimmed by 6 bases and 5 bases, with 16 bases remaining between them. This CDR3 comprises 14 residues. Germline CDR1 and CDR2: MDHEN and SYDVKM. CDR3 sequence (DNA): TGTGCCAGCAGCAATGGGGGGAGGCGGGAGACCCAGTACTTC. Amino acids: CASSNGGRRETQYF.

The chain links TRBV20-1 to TRBJ2-3; 7 positions match TRBD2. V was pared by 0 bases and J by 5 bases, with 11 bases of the junction left unmatched. CDR1 is DFQATT, CDR2 SNEGSKA, per germline (reference sequence). The CDR3 is made up of 16 amino acids. The CDR3 DNA is TGCAGTGCTAGAGATTTCGGGGGAGGGCCAAGAGATACGCAGTATTTT. Its translation is CSARDFGGGPRDTQYF.

V is TRBV11-2 and J is TRBJ1-1; tentatively, D is TRBD1 (5 bases). Trimming took off 0 bases at V and 5 bases at J, with 13 bases between the two ends. CDR3 length equals 15 residues. The germline gives CDR1 SGHAT, CDR2 FQNNGV. CDR3 nucleotides: TGTGCCAGCAGCTTAGATAAGGCAGGGAGGACTGAAGCTTTCTTT. This gives the protein CASSLDKAGRTEAFF.

The chain employs TRBV20-1 and TRBJ1-3, with D perhaps matching TRBD1 (5 bases). The CDR3 has 15 amino acids. Germline CDR1 is DFQATT and CDR2 is SNEGSKA (reference sequence). Trimming removed 7 bases at V and 0 bases at J, with 16 bases between. CDR3 sequence reads: CSGRQGPSSGNTIYF. CDR3 in DNA: TGCAGTGGTCGGCAGGGACCTTCCTCTGGAAACACCATATATTTT.